This TCR beta chain derives from a study of cytomegalovirus exposure and HLA in healthy donors. Broader study findings: The study put 150 or so TCR beta chains on its list as cytomegalovirus-associated.

A note on this clone: What it binds is not known. Other DNA variants within this sample encode the same CDR3.

There are 12 residues in the CDR3. With 6 bases removed from V and 4 bases from J, the gap between germline ends came to 9 bases. The V gene's germline CDR1 is KGHSH and CDR2 LQKENI. Researchers ran the PCR with 60 Vbeta and 13 Jbeta primers. Assay used: immunoSEQ multiplex PCR; TCRdb lists only in-frame clones, some missing. The data hold roughly 100,000 clones, with roughly 85% observed a single time. The specimen was PBMCs. V gene TRBV18 combines with J gene TRBJ1-2, with a tentative D call TRBD1 (6 bases). This TCR was recovered from a woman between 40 and 55 years old in good health and CMV-seronegative. Here the CDR3 DNA reads TGTGCCAGCTCGCCGGACAGCTATGGCTACACCTTC. Translation gives CASSPDSYGYTF.